A selection of T cell receptor beta chains follows, all from one sample in a study of blood T cell repertoires in COVID-19. This table comes from immunoSEQ multiplex PCR, and its TCRdb copy is limited to in-frame clones, with some not included. The repertoire has approximately 70,000 clones, almost 90% of them found once; the top ten carry approximately 2.5%. Material for sequencing was peripheral blood. These receptors came from a human donor in a cohort sampled during active COVID-19. CDR3s include the opening cysteine and the closing phenylalanine or tryptophan. A D gene is named only where the DNA matches it firmly. Some rows mark clone size as missing; the rest say once, few, many or name a class of expanded clone.

clone_size d_call j_call v_call cdr3_aa cdr3_nt
few NA TRBJ1-2 TRBV2 CASSTPRGPNYGYTF TGTGCCAGCAGTACCCCCCGGGGTCCTAACTATGGCTACACCTTC
NA NA TRBJ2-5 TRBV14 CASSLSETQYF TGTGCCAGCAGCCTTAGCGAGACCCAGTACTTC
NA NA TRBJ2-5 TRBV11-3 CASSLSGPQETQYF TGTGCCAGCAGCTTAAGTGGGCCACAAGAGACCCAGTACTTC
NA TRBD1 TRBJ2-7 TRBV28 CASSPPGGRGWEQYF TGTGCCAGCAGTCCGCCAGGGGGCAGGGGGTGGGAGCAGTACTTC
NA NA TRBJ2-4 TRBV7-9 CASSFAGPDKNIQYF TGTGCCAGCAGCTTTGCCGGTCCTGACAAAAACATTCAGTACTTC
NA TRBD2 TRBJ2-3 TRBV5-1 CASSSRQGRAPDTQYF TGCGCCAGCAGCTCCCGTCAAGGGAGGGCCCCAGATACGCAGTATTTT
NA TRBD2 TRBJ2-1 TRBV10-1 CASSVTRGGNEQFF TGCGCCAGCAGTGTGACCCGGGGGGGGAATGAGCAGTTCTTC
NA TRBD1 TRBJ1-5 TRBV6-6 CASSSSDRGGNQPQHF TGTGCCAGCAGTTCGTCGGACAGGGGAGGCAATCAGCCCCAGCATTTT
NA TRBD2 TRBJ2-3 TRBV4-3 CASSQTSGRGPASTDTQYF TGCGCCAGCAGCCAAACTAGCGGGAGAGGCCCCGCTAGCACAGATACGCAGTATTTT
NA NA TRBJ2-7 TRBV7-7 CASSRSLDYEQYF TGTGCCAGCAGCCGAAGCCTCGACTACGAGCAGTACTTC
NA NA TRBJ2-1 TRBV6-4 CASSLGTSPYNEQFF TGTGCCAGCAGTCTTGGGACATCGCCTTACAATGAGCAGTTCTTC
once NA TRBJ2-1 TRBV5-4 CASSLVAYNEQFF TGTGCCAGCAGCTTGGTCGCCTACAATGAGCAGTTCTTC
NA NA TRBJ1-1 TRBV15 CATSRDSRGFEAFF TGTGCCACCAGCAGAGATTCAAGAGGTTTTGAAGCTTTCTTT
NA NA TRBJ1-5 TRBV18 CASSPRAEGVSNQPQHF TGTGCCAGCTCACCACGAGCAGAGGGGGTTAGCAATCAGCCCCAGCATTTT
NA NA TRBJ2-7 TRBV7-2 CASSLLGRYEQYF TGTGCCAGCAGCTTATTGGGGCGCTACGAGCAGTACTTC
NA TRBD1 TRBJ2-1 TRBV7-9 CASSETGTHNEQFF TGTGCCAGCAGCGAGACAGGGACCCACAATGAGCAGTTCTTC
NA TRBD1 TRBJ2-4 TRBV7-9 CASSFPRGRDVKNIQYF TGTGCCAGCAGCTTCCCCAGGGGGCGAGATGTCAAAAACATTCAGTACTTC
NA TRBD1 TRBJ1-6 TRBV7-9 CASSKDRNSPLHF TGTGCCAGCAGCAAGGACAGGAATTCACCCCTCCACTTT
once NA TRBJ1-5 TRBV19 CASTRSVRVGNQPQHF TGTGCCAGTACGAGGTCGGTGAGGGTCGGCAATCAGCCCCAGCATTTT
NA NA TRBJ1-2 TRBV5-1 CASSTDRYGYTF TGCGCCAGCAGCACCGACAGATATGGCTACACCTTC
NA NA TRBJ1-4 TRBV6-1 CASSEARQLANEKLFF TGTGCCAGCAGTGAAGCTAGGCAGCTAGCTAATGAAAAACTGTTTTTT
NA NA TRBJ1-2 TRBV4-1 CASSQGGGHYGYTF TGCGCCAGCAGCCAAGGCGGCGGTCACTATGGCTACACCTTC
NA TRBD1 TRBJ1-2 TRBV30 CAWSVATGGYGYTF TGTGCCTGGAGTGTAGCAACAGGGGGGTATGGCTACACCTTC
once TRBD1 TRBJ2-7 TRBV6-1 CASSEGQGGFYEQYF TGTGCCAGCAGTGAAGGACAGGGGGGCTTTTACGAGCAGTACTTC
NA TRBD2 TRBJ2-7 TRBV5-4 CASSLAGRVEQYF TGTGCCAGCAGCTTGGCAGGGAGGGTCGAGCAGTACTTC
NA NA TRBJ1-2 TRBV6-1 CASSEQRLYGYTF TGTGCCAGCAGTGAACAGAGACTCTATGGCTACACCTTC
once NA TRBJ2-3 TRBV28 CASSSGDTDTQYF TGTGCCAGCAGTTCGGGGGACACAGATACGCAGTATTTT
NA NA TRBJ2-7 TRBV6-6 CATWDSTYEQYF TGTGCCACCTGGGACTCGACCTACGAGCAGTACTTC
NA TRBD2 TRBJ2-3 TRBV5-1 CASSLPRRGADTQYF TGCGCCAGCAGCTTGCCCCGCCGGGGGGCAGATACGCAGTATTTT
NA TRBD1 TRBJ1-1 TRBV19 CASTPTGGWTEAFF TGTGCCAGTACACCAACAGGGGGCTGGACTGAAGCTTTCTTT
NA NA TRBJ2-7 TRBV19 CASSIAGRSYEQYF TGTGCCAGTAGTATCGCGGGAAGATCCTACGAGCAGTACTTC
NA NA TRBJ2-7 TRBV4-3 CASSPSYGDSSYEQYF TGCGCCAGCAGCCCCAGCTACGGGGATAGCTCCTACGAGCAGTACTTC
NA TRBD2 TRBJ2-7 TRBV18 CASSLGTSGYEQYF TGTGCCAGCTCTCTAGGGACTAGCGGATACGAGCAGTACTTC
NA NA TRBJ2-7 TRBV18 CASSPPASYEQYF TGTGCCAGCTCACCACCGGCCTCCTACGAGCAGTACTTC
NA NA TRBJ1-6 TRBV7-2 CASSLAATNSPLHF TGTGCCAGCAGCTTAGCAGCTACGAATTCACCCCTCCACTTT
NA NA TRBJ2-1 TRBV28 CASSLWDFSYNEQFF TGTGCCAGCAGTTTATGGGACTTTTCCTACAATGAGCAGTTCTTC
NA TRBD1 TRBJ1-3 TRBV28 CASSGDRGSISGNTIYF TGTGCCAGCAGTGGAGACAGGGGGTCCATCTCTGGAAACACCATATATTTT
NA NA TRBJ2-3 TRBV29-1 CSVDTGTDTQYF TGCAGCGTGGATACAGGGACAGATACGCAGTATTTT
NA TRBD1 TRBJ1-3 TRBV23-1 CASSAGTEISYPAIYF TGCGCCAGCAGCGCCGGGACAGAAATTTCGTACCCCGCCATATATTTT
NA TRBD1 TRBJ1-1 TRBV9 CASSVLPQGGHTEAFF TGTGCCAGCAGCGTTTTACCCCAGGGGGGACACACTGAAGCTTTCTTT
NA NA TRBJ2-1 TRBV4-2 CASSQEEAVTRGEQFF TGTGCCAGCAGCCAAGAAGAAGCGGTAACCAGAGGTGAGCAGTTCTTC
NA TRBD2 TRBJ2-1 TRBV5-8 CASSRGRANEQFF TGTGCCAGCAGCCGGGGGAGGGCTAATGAGCAGTTCTTC
NA NA TRBJ1-3 TRBV6-2/TRBV6-3 CASSDTGSSGNTIYF TGTGCCAGCAGTGACACAGGAAGCTCTGGAAACACCATATATTTT
NA NA TRBJ2-3 TRBV7-2 CASSLLLRAGDTQYF TGTGCCAGCAGCTTACTTTTGCGGGCGGGGGATACGCAGTATTTT
NA NA TRBJ1-2 TRBV30 CAWSVSGGANYGYTF TGTGCCTGGAGTGTATCGGGAGGAGCTAACTATGGCTACACCTTC
NA TRBD2 TRBJ2-1 TRBV20-1 CSASSPGLAAYNEQFF TGCAGTGCTAGTTCTCCCGGACTAGCGGCCTACAATGAGCAGTTCTTC